This TCR beta chain was sequenced in a study of early T cells in non-severe SARS-CoV-2 infection. Study background: Bulk RNA from unsorted whole blood was sequenced; chains were unpaired.

A few counts support this clonotype. The antigen is undetermined. Attached unique molecular identifiers marked individual cDNA molecules. TCRdb passed the 5' RACE reads through MiXCR, listing each CDR3 protein once. The sample shows roughly 60,000 distinct CDR3 sequences, around 7% of them seen only once. Study-level findings and limits: Anti-spike CD8 responses were favored in VDJdb matching, and private and CD4 specificities were missed.

The CDR3 is 12 amino acids. The V end was cut by 10 bases, the J end by 1 base, with 10 bases between. Germline CDR1 reads SEHNR; CDR2 reads FQNEAQ (reference sequence). Source: whole blood, taken at baseline. The rearrangement uses TRBV7-9 and TRBJ2-5, with D maybe TRBD2 (5 bases). This receptor was taken from an adult who was a healthcare worker with PCR-confirmed SARS-CoV-2 infection or an uninfected control (not recorded which). The CDR3 region is CATETTQETQYF. DNA of the CDR3: TGTGCCACCGAGACTACCCAAGAGACCCAGTACTTC.